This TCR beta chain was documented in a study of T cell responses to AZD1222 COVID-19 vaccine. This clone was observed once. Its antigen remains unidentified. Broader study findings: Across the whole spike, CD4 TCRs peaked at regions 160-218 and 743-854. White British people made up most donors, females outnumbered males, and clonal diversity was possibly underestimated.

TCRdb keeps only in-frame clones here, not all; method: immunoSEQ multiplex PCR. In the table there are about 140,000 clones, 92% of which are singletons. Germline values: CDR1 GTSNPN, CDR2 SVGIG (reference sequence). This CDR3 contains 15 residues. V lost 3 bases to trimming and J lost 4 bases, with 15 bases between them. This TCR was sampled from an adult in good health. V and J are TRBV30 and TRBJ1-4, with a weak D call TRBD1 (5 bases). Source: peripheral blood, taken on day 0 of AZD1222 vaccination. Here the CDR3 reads CAWRRGAGVNEKLFF. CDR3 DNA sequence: TGTGCCTGGAGGAGGGGTGCGGGGGTTAATGAAAAACTGTTTTTT.